Following are 8 T cell receptor beta chains from one sample sequenced in a study of PD-1 blockade in classical Hodgkin lymphoma. The time point is: cycle 4 day 1 (C4D1), after 5 to 7 weeks of nivolumab. Every patient had relapsed following autologous stem cell transplantation, and cohorts differed in brentuximab vedotin exposure. Generated by immunoSEQ multiplex PCR, the TCRdb table keeps only in-frame clones and is missing some. The sample holds more than 95,000 clones; over 85% are singletons and the top ten take around a fifth. The specimen comprised peripheral blood mononuclear cells (PBMCs), sampled before the fourth cycle of nivolumab. The receptors here all came from a human donor with classical Hodgkin lymphoma.

The V and J genes are TRBV27 and TRBJ1-1, with D possibly being TRBD1 (6 bases). Germline V gene lookup returns CDR1 MNHEY and CDR2 SMNVEV (reference sequence). This CDR3 is built from 14 residues. The ends were cut back, 2 bases at V and 11 bases at J, with 18 bases in the middle. This CDR3 reads CASSLGAGASGAFF. CDR3 bases: TGTGCCAGCAGTTTAGGGGCAGGGGCGTCGGGTGCTTTCTTT.

The chain recombines TRBV9 with TRBJ2-2; D unclear. CDR1 is SGDLS, CDR2 YYNGEE, per germline. The CDR3 has 18 residues. V shed 1 base and J shed 5 bases, with 21 bases lying between them. The CDR3 spells CASSVNWKSPGETGELFF. The CDR3 nucleotides read TGTGCCAGCAGCGTAAATTGGAAGAGCCCAGGAGAGACCGGGGAGCTGTTTTTT. Using reference TRBV9 and TRBJ2-2 for the parts outside the CDR3, the full variable domain is DSGVTQTPKHLITATGQRVTLRCSPRSGDLSVYWYQQSLDQGLQFLIQYYNGEERAKGNILERFSAQQFPDLHSELNLSSLELGDSALYFCASSVNWKSPGETGELFFGEGSRLTVL.

The rearrangement links TRBV2 to TRBJ1-6; 8 positions match TRBD1. Germline-derived CDR1 and CDR2 are SNHLY and FYNNEI. CDR3 length: 13 residues. The junction had 3 bases not matched to a gene; V was cut back by 6 bases and J by 8 bases. The CDR3 is CASRGQGDSPLHF. The CDR3 nucleotides are TGTGCCAGCAGAGGACAGGGAGATTCACCCCTCCACTTT.

The CDR3 sequence is CASSYSGWNEQFF. The CDR3 coding sequence is TGTGCCAGCAGCTACAGTGGATGGAATGAGCAGTTCTTC. The gene calls are TRBV7-2 and TRBJ2-1, with unresolved D. The V end lost 4 bases, the J end lost 7 bases, and 11 bases lay between the germline ends. The CDR3 runs to 13 residues. In germline, CDR1 is SGHTA, CDR2 FQGNSA. The full variable domain, in which reference TRBV7-2 and TRBJ2-1 provide the parts outside the CDR3, is GAGVSQSPSNKVTEKGKDVELRCDPISGHTALYWYRQSLGQGLEFLIYFQGNSAPDKSGLPSDRFSAERTGGSVSTLTIQRTQQEDSAVYLCASSYSGWNEQFFGPGTRLTVL.

The chain uses TRBV6-4 and TRBJ2-3; D is undetermined. There are 12 residues in the CDR3. Trimming left V 6 bases short and J 3 bases short, with 7 bases between. Per the germline V gene, CDR1 is MRHNA and CDR2 is SNTAGT. CDR3 sequence (DNA): TGTGCCAGCAGCACCGGGACAGATACGCAGTATTTT. As protein: CASSTGTDTQYF.

This clone was recorded once. The V and J genes are TRBV25-1 and TRBJ2-7, with D hard to call. This CDR3 region has 11 residues. Looked up from germline, CDR1 is MGHDK and CDR2 is SYGVNS. V lost 6 bases, J lost 7 bases, and 10 bases lay in between. CDR3 residues: CASSFGLEQYF. The CDR3 nucleotides read TGTGCCAGCAGCTTCGGGCTAGAGCAGTACTTC.

This clone was picked up one time. The rearrangement links TRBV19 to TRBJ2-2; D possibly corresponds to TRBD1 (6 bases). CDR3 length: 14 residues. Germline CDR1 and CDR2: LNHDA and SQIVND (reference sequence). V dropped 4 bases and J dropped 3 bases, with 9 bases sitting between them. The CDR3 DNA reads as TGTGCCAGTAGTACAGGGGCCCACACCGGGGAGCTGTTTTTT. This translates into CASSTGAHTGELFF.

The J gene is TRBJ2-3, the V gene TRBV28, with TRBD1 matching over 8 bases. Trimming cost V 7 bases and J 2 bases; bases outside gene matches: 5. There are 14 residues in the CDR3. Germline V gene data show CDR1 as MDHEN and CDR2 as SYDVKM. The CDR3 DNA is TGTGCCAGCACCCCGGGACAGGACACAGATACGCAGTATTTT. The encoded protein is CASTPGQDTDTQYF. The whole variable domain, remainder taken from reference TRBV28 and TRBJ2-3, is DVKVTQSSRYLVKRTGEKVFLECVQDMDHENMFWYRQDPGLGLRLIYFSYDVKMKEKGDIPEGYSVSREKKERFSLILESASTNQTSMYLCASTPGQDTDTQYFGPGTRLTVL.